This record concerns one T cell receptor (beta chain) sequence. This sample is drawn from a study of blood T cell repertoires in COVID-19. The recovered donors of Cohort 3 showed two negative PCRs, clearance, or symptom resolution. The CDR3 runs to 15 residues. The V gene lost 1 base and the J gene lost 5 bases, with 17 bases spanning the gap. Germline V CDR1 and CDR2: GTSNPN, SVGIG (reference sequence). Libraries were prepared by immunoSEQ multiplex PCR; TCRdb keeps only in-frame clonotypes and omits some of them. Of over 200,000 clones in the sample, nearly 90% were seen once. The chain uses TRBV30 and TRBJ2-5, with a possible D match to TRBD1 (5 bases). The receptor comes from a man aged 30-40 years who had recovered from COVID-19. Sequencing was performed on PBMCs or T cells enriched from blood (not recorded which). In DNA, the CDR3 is TGTGCCTGGAGTGGTGGGCAGGGAAGCATGGAGACCCAGTACTTC. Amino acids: CAWSGGQGSMETQYF.